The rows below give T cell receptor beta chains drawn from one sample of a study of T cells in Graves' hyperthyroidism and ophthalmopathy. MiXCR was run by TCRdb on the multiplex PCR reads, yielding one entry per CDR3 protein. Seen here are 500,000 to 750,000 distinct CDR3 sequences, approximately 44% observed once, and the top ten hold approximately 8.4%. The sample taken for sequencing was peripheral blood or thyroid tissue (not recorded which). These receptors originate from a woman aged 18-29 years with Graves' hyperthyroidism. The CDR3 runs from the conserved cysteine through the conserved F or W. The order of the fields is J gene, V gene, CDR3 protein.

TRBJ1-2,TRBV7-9,CASSLNSYGYTF
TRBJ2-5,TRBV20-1,CSGTREASARTQYF
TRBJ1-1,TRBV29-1,CSVVREFLGAEAFF
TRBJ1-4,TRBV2,CASGGEGLLEKLFF
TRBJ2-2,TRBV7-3,CASSQDPQREFGGELFF
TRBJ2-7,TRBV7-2,CASSTSSGSYEQYF
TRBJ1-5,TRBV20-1,CSAVAGGYNQPQHF
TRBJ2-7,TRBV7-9,CASSLSIGTSYEQYF
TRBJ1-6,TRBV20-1,CCASSAGTGGNSPLHF
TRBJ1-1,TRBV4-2,CASSPGVNTEAFF
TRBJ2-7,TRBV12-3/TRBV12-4,CASSPGSGVYEQYF
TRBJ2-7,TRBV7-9,CASGRFTYEQYF
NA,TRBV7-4,CASSLFAGGLGTNEQFF
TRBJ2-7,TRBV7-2,CASSSPGTGEAYEQYF
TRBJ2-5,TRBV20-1,CSARDRTGGLETQYF
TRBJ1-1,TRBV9,CASNSAGGNTEAFF
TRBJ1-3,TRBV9,CASSEGGVSSGNTIYF
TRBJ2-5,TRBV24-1,CATSQVRGRQETQYF
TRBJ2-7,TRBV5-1,CASGLEQGIYEQYF
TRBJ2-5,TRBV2,CASIQRETQYF
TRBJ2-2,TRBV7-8,CASSLTGGNGELFF
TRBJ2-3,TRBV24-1,CATSDFLAGGPEDTQYF
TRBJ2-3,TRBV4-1,CASSQAGGTDTQYF
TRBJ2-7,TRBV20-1,CSARDTSKGLSYEQYF
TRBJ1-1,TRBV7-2,CATADRGRGTEAFF
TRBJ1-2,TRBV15,CATSRATGSNYGYTF
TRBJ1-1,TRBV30,CAWGDSATEAFF
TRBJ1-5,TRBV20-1,CSATRTVNQPQHF
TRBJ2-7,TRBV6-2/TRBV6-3,CASSYPLTGRDEQYF
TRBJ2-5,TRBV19,CASSGLAGMGETQYF
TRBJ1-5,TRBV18,CASSKTGESPQHF
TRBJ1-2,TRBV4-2,CASSQGAGTGVVNYGYTF
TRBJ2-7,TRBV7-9,CASSWRRVTSYEQYF
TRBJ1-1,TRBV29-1,CSSPLRGRQTSEAFF
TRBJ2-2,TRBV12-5,CASGTPGSYDTGELFF
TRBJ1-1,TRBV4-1,CASSQDRVGAFF